The clone carrying this T cell receptor (beta chain) was detected only a few times. Its antigen remains unidentified. Next came a second PCR, run for about 7 to 12 cycles, which used a sample-barcoded 5' primer along with a J-beta primer mix. TCRdb reprocessed the 5' RACE reads with MiXCR, giving one entry per CDR3 protein. The top ten clones hold 7.9% of a sample with fewer than 1.5 million distinct CDR3 sequences, about 40% of them seen once. These data originate in a study of blood T cells in healthy people across ages. Study-wide findings and caveats: As age increased, TCR beta diversity per million T cells fell in a roughly linear fashion. Compared with aged donors, long-lived donors showed fewer expanded clones, suggesting selection. Nothing was known about donor CMV status, and this possibly confounded expanded clonotype changes.

Germline assignment: CDR1 SNHLY and CDR2 FYNNEI. With 3 bases removed from V and 6 bases from J, the gap between germline ends came to 15 bases. The CDR3 runs 15 residues. The TCR comes from a woman aged 18-29 years in good health. The chain combines TRBV2 with TRBJ2-1; no clear D gene. Sequenced input: blood. The CDR3 reads CASSDGEWPSNEQFF. The CDR3 DNA follows: TGTGCCAGCAGTGATGGGGAATGGCCGTCCAATGAGCAGTTCTTC.